The clone carrying this T cell receptor beta chain was detected a few times. As yet, its antigen is unknown. Patients with uncontrolled infections, other autoimmune diseases, pregnancy or lactation were excluded. Diagnoses rested on clinical symptoms, serum thyroxine and TRAb, thyroid ultrasound and orbital computed tomography. This entry is derived from a study of T cells in Graves' hyperthyroidism and ophthalmopathy. About the research overall: Peripheral blood was obtained at initial diagnosis, preceding any treatment. General observations from the study: Blood also held most thyroid clonotypes expanded beyond 0.001.

The V gene's germline CDR1 is SGHRS and CDR2 YFSETQ. V was shortened by 5 bases and J by 2 bases, with 13 bases between the two germline ends. This CDR3 contains 14 residues. RNA transcripts provided the source from which TCR beta CDR3 regions were amplified. Primed by the HTBI set, a first-round RT-PCR was run on the TCR CDR3. A single record per CDR3 protein comes from TCRdb applying MiXCR to the multiplex PCR reads. This repertoire shows 550,000 to 600,000 distinct CDR3 sequences, 14% found once; its top ten account for roughly 6.9%. The rearrangement uses TRBV5-1 and TRBJ2-5; tentative D call: TRBD1 (6 bases). Sequencing used blood. This sequence was found in a woman under 30 with Graves' ophthalmopathy. CDR3 DNA: TGCGCCAGCAGAGGAGGACAGATTCAAGAGACCCAGTACTTC. It is translated as CASRGGQIQETQYF.